The present entry profiles one T cell receptor (beta chain) with its context. The ends lost 4 bases at V and 4 bases at J; junction bases unmatched: 5. This CDR3 is built from 13 residues. CDR1 and CDR2 from the germline V gene are GTSNPN and SVGIG (reference sequence). TCRdb keeps only in-frame clones here, not all; method: immunoSEQ multiplex PCR. The sample has about 130,000 clones, approximately 92% seen once. These data come from a study of control samples from healthy donors and cancer patients. The sample comprised PBMCs. The chain joins TRBV30 to TRBJ2-3, with 7 bases identical to TRBD1. The receptor's source is a man at least 80 years old with head and neck cancer. CDR3 amino acids: CAWNDRAADTQYF. The DNA for the CDR3 is TGTGCCTGGAATGACAGGGCGGCAGATACGCAGTATTTT.